One sample yielded the 29 T cell receptor beta chains listed below, sequenced in a study of response to subunit inactivated influenza vaccine. TCRdb called the RT-PCR reads again in MiXCR, with one record for every CDR3 protein. This sample has hundreds of thousands of distinct CDR3 sequences, with 12% found just once. Here the sequenced sample was non-naive T cells sorted from PBMCs, taken approximately 15 days before vaccination. All receptors derive from a man between 45 and 60 years old who received an inactivated influenza vaccine.

In this sample, this clonotype turned up many times. The chain recombines TRBV15 with TRBJ2-1; D is unresolved. The V and J ends lost 1 base and 7 bases respectively, with 5 bases between them. The CDR3 runs to 12 residues. Germline V gene data show CDR1 as LNHNV and CDR2 as YYDKDF (reference sequence). The CDR3 nucleotides read TGTGCCACCAGCAGAGCGTTAAATGAGCAGTTCTTC. It yields the protein CATSRALNEQFF.

This chain links TRBV20-1 with TRBJ2-7; 9 bases match TRBD1. After removal of 4 bases from V and 6 bases from J, the junction contained 10 bases not matched to a gene. Germline V gene sequence: CDR1 DFQATT, CDR2 SNEGSKA (reference sequence). This CDR3 spans 14 amino acids. The chain's CDR3 is CSAKLTGGGGEQYF. The DNA of the CDR3 is TGCAGTGCTAAGCTTACAGGGGGCGGCGGCGAGCAGTACTTC.

This clonotype was seen a handful of times. The chain links TRBV4-1 to TRBJ2-5; TRBD1 might be the D (6 bases). Germline CDR1 is MGHRA and CDR2 is YSYEKL. This CDR3 has 18 amino acids. V was trimmed by 1 base and J by 1 base, leaving 19 bases between them. CDR3 in amino acids: CASSQVIAGTLVQETQYF. Written as DNA, the CDR3 is TGCGCCAGCAGCCAAGTGATCGCAGGGACACTGGTCCAAGAGACCCAGTACTTC.

This clonotype came up a few times. One end of the junction is discordant with germline, which a read error may explain. This rearrangement joins TRBV20-1 to TRBJ1-4; D remains unclear. Germline V gene lookup returns CDR1 DFQATT and CDR2 SNEGSKA (reference sequence). The CDR3 is 11 amino acids. This CDR3 is CSARDPGVLHF. CDR3 coding DNA: TGCAGTGCTAGAGATCCCGGGGTTTTACATTTT.

The J gene is TRBJ2-5, the V gene TRBV20-1; 7 bases align to TRBD1. CDR1 DFQATT and CDR2 SNEGSKA come from the germline V gene (reference sequence). This CDR3 is 14 amino acids long. V lost 5 bases to trimming and J lost 7 bases; unmatched junction nucleotides: 13. The CDR3 here is CSAPRSTGMVTQYF. CDR3 nucleotides: TGCAGTGCTCCTAGATCGACAGGGATGGTGACCCAGTACTTC.

The chain employs TRBV6-2 or TRBV6-3 and TRBJ2-2, with D perhaps TRBD1 (6 bases). The germline V gene has CDR1 MNHEY and CDR2 SVGEGT. This CDR3 is 15 amino acids long. V dropped 0 bases and J dropped 10 bases, with 15 bases sitting between them. The CDR3 is CASSYSLDSSLELFF. The CDR3 DNA reads as TGTGCCAGCAGTTACTCTCTGGACAGCTCGTTGGAGCTGTTTTTT.

This clonotype was counted only a few times. This chain joins TRBV14 and TRBJ2-2, with D unclear. The CDR3 is 13 amino acids. The V gene lost 2 bases and the J gene lost 3 bases, with 4 bases spanning the gap. Germline V gene sequence: CDR1 SGHDN, CDR2 FVKESK. CDR3 residues: CASSQIYTGELFF. The CDR3 DNA is TGTGCCAGCAGCCAAATCTACACCGGGGAGCTGTTTTTT. The whole variable domain, filled in from reference TRBV14 and TRBJ2-2, reads EAGVTQFPSHSVIEKGQTVTLRCDPISGHDNLYWYRRVMGKEIKFLLHFVKESKQDESGMPNNRFLAERTGGTYSTLKVQPAELEDSGVYFCASSQIYTGELFFGEGSRLTVL.

A few counts support this clonotype. The chain carries TRBV9 and TRBJ2-2; a possible D gene is TRBD2 (5 bases). Trimming shortened V by 2 bases and J by 6 bases, and 17 bases separated the two germline ends. From germline, CDR1 is SGDLS and CDR2 YYNGEE. This CDR3 spans 16 amino acids. This CDR3 is CASSVQLGVGAGELFF. The CDR3 DNA reads TGTGCCAGCAGCGTTCAATTGGGAGTTGGGGCCGGGGAGCTGTTTTTT.

This clonotype was observed at least ten times. The V gene is TRBV12-3 or TRBV12-4, the J gene TRBJ2-2, with 12 bases fitting TRBD2. CDR3 length equals 17 residues. The ends lost 7 bases at V and 5 bases at J; junction bases unmatched: 11. CDR3 coding DNA: TGTGCCAGCACTAGGACTAGCGGGAACCCAAATACCGGGGAGCTGTTTTTT. It translates to CASTRTSGNPNTGELFF.

The gene calls are TRBV7-9 and TRBJ2-1, with 10 bases that match TRBD2. The CDR3 runs to 15 residues. Germline CDR1 SEHNR, CDR2 FQNEAQ (reference sequence). V lost 4 bases to trimming and J lost 7 bases; unmatched junction nucleotides: 7. The CDR3 here is CASSSLAGVGNEQFF. The DNA for the CDR3 is TGTGCCAGCAGCTCCCTAGCGGGAGTAGGTAATGAGCAGTTCTTC. The full variable domain, completed using reference TRBV7-9 and TRBJ2-1, is DTGVSQNPRHKITKRGQNVTFRCDPISEHNRLYWYRQTLGQGPEFLTYFQNEAQLEKSRLLSDRFSAERPKGSFSTLEIQRTEQGDSAMYLCASSSLAGVGNEQFFGPGTRLTVL.

The chain employs TRBV6-2 or TRBV6-3 and TRBJ2-3; 8 nucleotides agree with TRBD1. The CDR3 totals 15 residues. V shed 4 bases and J 2 bases; nucleotides not matched to a gene: 5. Germline V gene sequence: CDR1 MNHEY, CDR2 SVGEGT. DNA of the CDR3: TGTGCCAGCAGTTCGGACAGGGAATTCACAGATACGCAGTATTTT. Translating it yields CASSSDREFTDTQYF.

The chain couples TRBV15 to TRBJ2-7; D call uncertain. The germline gives CDR1 LNHNV, CDR2 YYDKDF (reference sequence). Trimming pared 8 bases from V and 2 bases from J, leaving 10 bases between. The CDR3 has 12 amino acids. CDR3 sequence: CATRGLAYEQYF. In DNA form, the CDR3 reads TGTGCCACCCGAGGTTTAGCCTACGAGCAGTACTTC.

This sequence joins TRBV4-1 and TRBJ2-2, with TRBD2 matching over 14 bases. The length of the CDR3 is 16 residues. Per germline, CDR1 MGHRA and CDR2 YSYEKL. V lost 4 bases and J lost 6; bases outside the gene matches: 4. The chain's CDR3 is CASSRLAGGLAGELFF. CDR3 DNA: TGCGCCAGCAGCCGACTAGCGGGGGGGCTTGCCGGGGAGCTGTTTTTT.

The sample holds a few counts of this clonotype. The rearrangement uses TRBV7-2 and TRBJ2-1; D gene uncertain. CDR1 SGHTA and CDR2 FQGNSA come from the germline V gene. Deletions cut 1 base from V and 7 bases from J, with 8 bases between. The length of the CDR3 is 13 residues. The chain's CDR3 is CASSLDQYNEQFF. CDR3 nucleotide sequence: TGTGCCAGCAGCTTAGACCAATATAATGAGCAGTTCTTC.

J is TRBJ1-1 and V is TRBV5-6; possible D gene TRBD1, 6 bases. The CDR3 is 15 amino acids. The germline CDR1 and CDR2 sequences are SGHDT and YYEEEE. V lost 4 bases to trimming and J lost 5 bases, with 18 bases between them. The CDR3 DNA reads TGTGCCAGCAGCAACTTCGCGGGGGCGAGGACTGAAGCTTTCTTT. The encoded protein is CASSNFAGARTEAFF.

The chain has TRBV15 and TRBJ2-2; tentative D call: TRBD1 (6 bases). The germline V gene has CDR1 LNHNV and CDR2 YYDKDF (reference sequence). This CDR3 comprises 17 residues. The ends were cut back, 0 bases at V and 4 bases at J, with 15 bases in the middle. This chain's CDR3 is CATSRDQNRAATGELFF. CDR3 DNA sequence: TGTGCCACCAGCAGAGATCAAAACAGGGCCGCCACCGGGGAGCTGTTTTTT.

The chain carries TRBV20-1 and TRBJ2-4; possible D gene TRBD1, 8 bases. Germline values: CDR1 DFQATT, CDR2 SNEGSKA (reference sequence). V dropped 4 bases and J dropped 8 bases, with 12 bases sitting between them. The CDR3 is made up of 12 amino acids. CDR3 nucleotides: TGCAGTGCTAAACAGGGGGGGGACATTCAGTACTTC. Its translation is CSAKQGGDIQYF.

This clonotype was picked up many times. This chain joins TRBV18 and TRBJ1-3; D remains unclear. The CDR3 contains 15 residues. Germline lookup yields CDR1 KGHSH and CDR2 LQKENI. Trimming stripped 8 bases from V and 2 bases from J, with 16 bases between. The CDR3 nucleotides read TGTGCCAGCACAAACACGGCAGCTGCTGGAAACACCATATATTTT. It is translated as CASTNTAAAGNTIYF.

This clonotype came up many times. The chain carries TRBV5-1 and TRBJ1-1; a possible D gene is TRBD1 (5 bases). The CDR3 has 15 residues. Germline CDR1 SGHRS, CDR2 YFSETQ. V lost 4 bases and J lost 4, with 17 bases in between. The CDR3 DNA follows: TGCGCCAGCAGCGCCACCGGAGGGGTGGCCACTGAAGCTTTCTTT. Protein sequence: CASSATGGVATEAFF.

This chain joins TRBV19 and TRBJ1-1; 7 bases align to TRBD1. This CDR3 region has 16 residues. Germline values: CDR1 LNHDA, CDR2 SQIVND (reference sequence). J lost 0 bases, V lost 0 bases, and 4 bases had no gene match. In DNA, the CDR3 is TGTGCCAGTAGTATAGAGGAGGGGGCGCTGAACACTGAAGCTTTCTTT. Its protein is CASSIEEGALNTEAFF.

Points on this clonotype: This may stem from a read error, because a much larger clone lies one nucleotide away. The rearrangement links TRBV13 to TRBJ2-7; possibly TRBD1 or TRBD2 for D (5 bases each). Per germline, CDR1 PRHDT and CDR2 FYEKMQ (reference sequence). The CDR3 has 12 residues. Trimming took off 5 bases at V and 2 bases at J, with 7 bases between the two ends. The CDR3 nucleotides read TGTGCCAGCAGCGGGGGAACCTACGAGCAGTACTTC. It codes for CASSGGTYEQYF. Full variable domain (missing parts from reference TRBV13 and TRBJ2-7): AAGVIQSPRHLIKEKRETATLKCYPIPRHDTVYWYQQGPGQDPQFLISFYEKMQSDKGSIPDRFSAQQFSDYHSELNMSSLELGDSALYFCASSGGTYEQYFGPGTRLTVT.

The V and J genes are TRBV5-1 and TRBJ2-7; tentative D call: TRBD2 (5 bases). The ends were cut back, 2 bases at V and 3 bases at J, with 9 bases in the middle. The CDR3 has 13 amino acids. Germline lookup yields CDR1 SGHRS and CDR2 YFSETQ. The CDR3 nucleotides are TGCGCCAGCAGCTTTTCCGGGAACTACGAGCAGTACTTC. It codes for CASSFSGNYEQYF. The whole variable domain, filled in from reference TRBV5-1 and TRBJ2-7, reads KAGVTQTPRYLIKTRGQQVTLSCSPISGHRSVSWYQQTPGQGLQFLFEYFSETQRNKGNFPGRFSGRQFSNSRSEMNVSTLELGDSALYLCASSFSGNYEQYFGPGTRLTVT.

This clonotype came up a few times. The chain couples TRBV10-3 to TRBJ2-3; 8 bases align to TRBD1. The germline V gene has CDR1 ENHRY and CDR2 SYGVKD. The V segment lost 3 bases and the J segment 4 bases; nucleotides outside the gene matches: 12. There are 17 residues in the CDR3. The CDR3 DNA follows: TGTGCCATCAGTGAAGGTTGGCGGACAGGGCGGTCAGATACGCAGTATTTT. Translating gives CAISEGWRTGRSDTQYF.

This clonotype was recorded at least ten times. The chain is built from TRBV28 and TRBJ2-5, with 8 bases lining up with TRBD2. This CDR3 region has 13 residues. CDR1 is MDHEN, CDR2 SYDVKM, per germline. J was trimmed by 5 bases and V by 3 bases; bases with no gene match: 2. CDR3 sequence (DNA): TGTGCCAGCAGTTTTCGGGGGGGGGAGACCCAGTACTTC. Translated, it gives CASSFRGGETQYF. Looking up the rest from reference TRBV28 and TRBJ2-5 gives the full variable domain: DVKVTQSSRYLVKRTGEKVFLECVQDMDHENMFWYRQDPGLGLRLIYFSYDVKMKEKGDIPEGYSVSREKKERFSLILESASTNQTSMYLCASSFRGGETQYFGPGTRLLVL.

This clonotype was seen more than once but under ten times. The chain uses TRBV7-2 and TRBJ1-5; D perhaps matches TRBD1 (5 bases). The CDR3 spans 17 residues. Germline CDR1 is SGHTA and CDR2 is FQGNSA. Deletions cut 0 bases from V and 3 bases from J, with 15 bases between. CDR3 residues: CASSLAVGRVANQPQHF. The CDR3 coding sequence is TGTGCCAGCAGCTTAGCGGTGGGCAGGGTCGCCAATCAGCCCCAGCATTTT.

As to this clonotype: It is likely a read error, because the conserved phenylalanine at the end of the CDR3 is missing. The chain employs TRBV6-5 and TRBJ1-2; a possible D gene is TRBD1 (6 bases). V lost 5 bases and J 3 bases, leaving 16 bases between the germline ends. Germline assignment: CDR1 MNHEY and CDR2 SVGAGI. The CDR3 runs 15 residues. The CDR3 DNA reads as TGTGCCAGCAGTCACACAGGGAGGGTCGACTATGGCTACACCCTC. Its protein product is CASSHTGRVDYGYTL.

This clonotype has ten or more counts. V is TRBV29-1 and J is TRBJ1-6, with 7 nucleotides matching TRBD1. With 6 bases clipped from V and 6 bases from J, the junction kept 5 bases outside the gene matches. Germline lookup yields CDR1 SQVTM and CDR2 ANQGSEA. This CDR3 has 13 amino acids. The CDR3 DNA sequence: TGCAGCGTCCGGACAGGTTTTAATTCACCCCTCCACTTT. The encoded protein is CSVRTGFNSPLHF. The whole variable domain, remainder taken from reference TRBV29-1 and TRBJ1-6, is SAVISQKPSRDICQRGTSLTIQCQVDSQVTMMFWYRQQPGQSLTLIATANQGSEATYESGFVIDKFPISRPNLTFSTLTVSNMSPEDSSIYLCSVRTGFNSPLHFGNGTRLTVT.

The chain joins TRBV5-6 to TRBJ2-1; TRBD2 matches at 10 bases. J lost 0 bases, V lost 1 base, and 4 bases had no gene match. Germline V gene data show CDR1 as SGHDT and CDR2 as YYEEEE. The CDR3 has 17 residues. The CDR3 loop is CASSLMSGRASYNEQFF. CDR3 DNA: TGTGCCAGCAGCTTGATGAGCGGGAGGGCCTCCTACAATGAGCAGTTCTTC.

At least ten counts were recorded for this clonotype. Written as DNA, the CDR3 is TGCAGTGCCAGCAAGGCTAGCGGGATCTACGAGCAGTACTTC. Translating gives CSASKASGIYEQYF. This sequence joins TRBV20-1 and TRBJ2-7, with TRBD2 matching over 9 bases. This CDR3 comprises 14 residues. Per the germline V gene, CDR1 is DFQATT and CDR2 is SNEGSKA (reference sequence). The junction had 9 bases not matched to a gene; V was cut back by 6 bases and J by 3 bases.